The 9 T cell receptor beta chains reported below all come from one sample, sequenced in a study of blood T cell repertoires in COVID-19. Assay: immunoSEQ multiplex PCR; the TCRdb copy retains only in-frame clones and omits some. The sample has approximately 42,000 clones, roughly 77% seen once. Sample: peripheral blood. Every receptor here comes from a man aged 80 or over with acute or convalescent COVID-19.

The rearrangement links TRBV30 to TRBJ1-5; D might be TRBD1 (5 bases). CDR1 is GTSNPN and CDR2 is SVGIG in the germline V gene (reference sequence). The CDR3 has 15 residues. The V end was cut by 0 bases, the J end by 8 bases, with 17 bases between. The CDR3 DNA sequence: TGTGCCTGGAGTGTACCAGGGCAGCTGAGTAAGCCCCAGCATTTT. This codes for CAWSVPGQLSKPQHF.

The chain links TRBV5-1 to TRBJ1-2; 12 positions agree with TRBD1. V shed 3 bases, J shed 10 bases, and the junction held 7 bases outside the gene matches. CDR1 and CDR2 (germline): SGHRS, YFSETQ. This CDR3 is 14 amino acids long. The CDR3 DNA follows: TGCGCCAGCAGCTGGGGACAGGGGGCGTCTTTCTACACCTTC. It translates to CASSWGQGASFYTF.

The rearrangement links TRBV20-1 to TRBJ1-2; D is unresolved. The germline V and J ends were trimmed by 5 bases and 8 bases, with 12 bases remaining between them. This CDR3 has 11 residues. The germline CDR1 and CDR2 sequences are DFQATT and SNEGSKA (reference sequence). The CDR3 loop is CSAGSARGYTF. CDR3 nucleotides: TGCAGTGCTGGATCCGCGAGGGGCTACACCTTC.

The chain is built from TRBV4-2 and TRBJ2-1, with D possibly matching TRBD2 (6 bases). V was shortened by 4 bases and J by 6 bases, with 13 bases between the two germline ends. Germline V CDR1 and CDR2: LGHNA, YNFKEQ. This CDR3 comprises 14 residues. The CDR3: CASSRDGTPNEQFF. DNA for the CDR3: TGTGCCAGCAGCCGGGACGGGACTCCCAATGAGCAGTTCTTC.

This clone was seen a few times. This chain connects TRBV30 to TRBJ1-2; TRBD1 agrees at 8 bases. Germline loops: CDR1 GTSNPN, CDR2 SVGIG (reference sequence). CDR3 length equals 13 residues. The V segment lost 4 bases and the J segment 5 bases; nucleotides outside the gene matches: 6. The CDR3: CAWIAGTGYGYTF. In DNA, the CDR3 is TGTGCCTGGATTGCCGGGACAGGTTATGGCTACACCTTC.

This chain links TRBV6-1 with TRBJ2-5, with 11 bases fitting TRBD1. The germline V gene encodes CDR1 MNHNS and CDR2 SASEGT. V lost 3 bases and J lost 8; bases outside the gene matches: 2. The CDR3 is made up of 13 amino acids. In DNA form, the CDR3 reads TGTGCCAGCAGTGAGGACAGGGGGCAAACCCAGTACTTC. Its translation is CASSEDRGQTQYF.

This clone was observed a few times. The chain couples TRBV2 to TRBJ2-3; D call uncertain. V was clipped by 5 bases and J by 2 bases, with 5 bases between them. In germline, CDR1 is SNHLY, CDR2 FYNNEI. The CDR3 runs to 12 residues. As DNA, the CDR3 is TGTGCCAGCAGTCAAAACACAGATACGCAGTATTTT. Its protein is CASSQNTDTQYF. Complete variable domain (other parts from reference TRBV2 and TRBJ2-3): EPEVTQTPSHQVTQMGQEVILRCVPISNHLYFYWYRQILGQKVEFLVSFYNNEISEKSEIFDDQFSVERPDGSNFTLKIRSTKLEDSAMYFCASSQNTDTQYFGPGTRLTVL.

The chain uses TRBV19 and TRBJ1-2, with D unresolved. Trimming removed 6 bases from V and 8 bases from J, with 16 bases in between. The length of the CDR3 is 13 residues. Germline loops: CDR1 LNHDA, CDR2 SQIVND (reference sequence). CDR3 amino acids: CASSLLGERGYTF. The CDR3 nucleotides are TGTGCCAGTAGCCTTCTAGGTGAGAGGGGCTACACCTTC.

The V and J genes are TRBV19 and TRBJ2-7, with 9 bases that match TRBD2. Germline V gives CDR1 LNHDA, CDR2 SQIVND (reference sequence). The CDR3 consists of 14 residues. Trimming at V came to 5 bases and at J to 1 base, leaving 3 bases not matched to a gene. CDR3 amino acids: CASSSAGGSYEQYF. The CDR3 DNA sequence: TGTGCCAGTAGTTCGGCGGGAGGGTCCTACGAGCAGTACTTC.